The present T cell receptor beta chain was sequenced within a study of shared clonotypes between healthy human individuals. On the study more broadly: Donors had three CD4 naive, three CD4 memory, two CD8 naive and one CD8 memory plate apiece.

Trimming shortened V by 6 bases and J by 4 bases, and 7 bases separated the two germline ends. Germline V gene data show CDR1 as SQVTM and CDR2 as ANQGSEA. CDR3 length: 12 residues. Approximately 200 ng DNA, tens of thousands of T cell genomes, went into each sorted-subset replicate PCR. Per the original methods: Junction-only immunoSEQ data arrived without quality scores, meaning filtering differed. The protocol was immunoSEQ multiplex PCR, while the TCRdb copy is restricted to in-frame clones and leaves out a portion. The D gene and trimming were derived from the DNA, and the V and J assignments and clone size from that table. The table records roughly 700,000 clones, about 74% of them present only once.

The sequence was obtained from a young woman in good health. Sequenced input: memory CD4+ T cells sorted from blood. Documented subset: CD45RA-negative fraction. This chain joins TRBV29-1 and TRBJ2-6, with D uncertain. The CDR3 bases are TGCAGCGTGCCCGGGGGGGCCAACGTCCTGACTTTC. Translating it yields CSVPGGANVLTF.